Below, 17 T cell receptor beta chains from the same sample are listed, as sequenced in a study of tumor-infiltrating lymphocytes in primary liver carcinoma. Between roughly 20 and 30 mg of unsorted bulk tissue served as the source from which RNA and DNA were co-extracted. A primer in the constant region served to generate TCR beta cDNA from roughly 450 ng of total RNA. The TCR beta library was amplified through three nested multiplex PCR rounds in a modified ARM-PCR procedure. TRBV1-TRBV30 forward primers paired with a C-beta reverse primer drove the first two PCR rounds, around 9 cycles each. TCRdb used MiXCR to reprocess the multiplex PCR reads, holding one entry per CDR3 protein. Altogether some 190,000 distinct CDR3 sequences are present, 85% being singletons, with the ten largest covering 15% to 20%. The specimen was tumor tissue from primary liver carcinoma. These receptors came from a man between 35 and 55 years old with primary liver carcinoma and hepatitis B virus infection.

To note about this clonotype: Likely a read error: the CDR3 ends without its conserved phenylalanine or tryptophan. No DNA is shown, since the ends of the CDR3 on it are uncertain; the CDR3 is the one TCRdb lists. The rearrangement links TRBV12-3 or TRBV12-4 to TRBJ1-1; the listed D gene, TRBD1, was not tested against the DNA. The CDR3 numbers 16 amino acids, ends counted. The CDR3 reads CVSILAPPGLDTEAFL.

This clonotype was seen more than once but under ten times. A much bigger clone sits one base away, suggesting this may be a read error. The V call is TRBV11-2, the J call TRBJ2-7; 7 bases are shared with TRBD2. CDR3 length: 14 amino acids. Per the germline V gene, CDR1 is SGHAT and CDR2 is FQNNGV. CDR3 in DNA: TGTGTCAGCAGCTTAGCAGGCGGGAGATACGAGCAGTACTTC. This codes for CVSSLAGGRYEQYF.

This clonotype was detected a few times. This CDR3 is missing its conserved last phenylalanine or tryptophan, likely due to a read error. The CDR3 DNA reads as TGTGCTAGCAGCTTAGCTACTGGGGCAGACTACAATGAGCAGTTCTCC. Translation gives CASSLATGADYNEQFS. This chain uses TRBV11-3 with TRBJ2-1; TRBD1 might be the D (5 bases). Germline CDR1 reads SGHNT; CDR2 reads YENEEA. CDR3 size: 16 residues.

V is TRBV11-3 and J is TRBJ2-2; D gene ambiguous. Germline values: CDR1 SGHNT, CDR2 YENEEA. CDR3 length: 16 residues. V lost 7 bases to trimming and J lost 3 bases, with 18 bases between them. In nucleotides, the CDR3 is TGTGCCAGCAACCCCGGATTAGCAGGCTACACCGGGGAGCTGTTTTTT. This sequence encodes CASNPGLAGYTGELFF.

This clonotype was observed a single time. At one boundary the junction diverges from the germline segment, which might be a read error. The gene calls are TRBV29-1 and TRBJ2-2; 9 nucleotides agree with TRBD2. There are 15 residues in the CDR3. In germline, CDR1 is SQVTM, CDR2 ANQGSEA. This CDR3 is CSVRTSVANTGELFF. CDR3 coding DNA: TGCAGCGTTAGGACTAGCGTGGCGAACACCGGGGAGTTGTTTTTT.

Turning to this clonotype: Here the CDR3 omits its conserved ending phenylalanine or tryptophan, so a read error is the likely source. The rearrangement joins TRBV10-3 to TRBJ2-7, with a tentative D call TRBD2 (6 bases). In germline, CDR1 is ENHRY, CDR2 SYGVKD. The CDR3 has 16 residues. The CDR3 here is CAISGGTGGEAYEQYL. Here the CDR3 DNA reads TGTGCCATCAGCGGAGGGACTGGAGGGGAGGCCTATGAGCAGTACCTC.

Concerning this clonotype: A junction end diverges from the germline sequence, so it may reflect a read error. The V gene is TRBV6-1, the J gene TRBJ2-3; D possibly corresponds to TRBD1 (5 bases). The germline V gene encodes CDR1 MNHNS and CDR2 SASEGT. The CDR3 is 11 amino acids. The CDR3 loop is CTSRLGATQYF. CDR3 nucleotides: TGTACCAGCAGATTAGGGGCTACCCAGTATTTT.

A word on this clonotype: An end of the junction does not agree with germline; a read error may underlie this. The chain couples TRBV4-1 to TRBJ2-2; D is uncertain. This CDR3 is built from 14 residues. Per germline, CDR1 MGHRA and CDR2 YSYEKL. CDR3 sequence: CVSCQDRNTGELFF. The CDR3 DNA reads as TGCGTCAGCTGCCAAGATCGGAACACCGGGGAGCTGTTTTTT.

This clonotype was seen just once. V and J are TRBV28 and TRBJ2-2, with a weak D call TRBD2 (5 bases). The length of the CDR3 is 16 residues. V shed 6 bases and J shed 6 bases, with 20 bases lying between them. Germline V gene data show CDR1 as MDHEN and CDR2 as SYDVKM. CDR3 amino acids: CASSHAGVWDAGELFF. CDR3 DNA: TGTGCCAGCAGCCATGCGGGCGTTTGGGATGCCGGGGAGCTGTTTTTT. Filled out from reference TRBV28 and TRBJ2-2, the complete variable domain reads DVKVTQSSRYLVKRTGEKVFLECVQDMDHENMFWYRQDPGLGLRLIYFSYDVKMKEKGDIPEGYSVSREKKERFSLILESASTNQTSMYLCASSHAGVWDAGELFFGEGSRLTVL.

Concerning this clonotype itself: A much larger clonotype is one base distant, so this may be a read error. The rearrangement joins TRBV5-1 to TRBJ2-1; tentatively, D is TRBD2 (6 bases). Germline V gene sequence: CDR1 SGHRS, CDR2 YFSETQ. Trimming pared 7 bases from V and 5 bases from J, leaving 16 bases between. CDR3 size: 14 residues. The CDR3 region is CASGSSGTHNEQFF. The CDR3 nucleotides read TGCGCCAGCGGCTCCTCCGGGACTCACAATGAGCAGTTCTTC.

In this sample, this clonotype turned up once. Sequence at one end of the junction differs from germline and may be a read error. V is TRBV7-3 and J is TRBJ2-1; D unresolved. Germline CDR1 SGHTA, CDR2 FQGTGA. This CDR3 is 13 amino acids long. The CDR3 bases are TGTGCCAGCAGCCTCTCCCTTAGGGATGAGGAGTTCTTC. It is translated as CASSLSLRDEEFF.

V usage is TRBV10-3 and J usage is TRBJ2-2; possibly TRBD2 for D (5 bases). The CDR3 covers 16 residues. Germline values: CDR1 ENHRY, CDR2 SYGVKD. Between the trimmed V and J ends, which lost 7 bases and 4 bases, there was a span of 19 bases. This CDR3 reads CAINPGCNLGTGELFF. The CDR3 DNA follows: TGTGCCATCAATCCGGGATGTAACTTAGGCACCGGGGAGCTGTTTTTT.

A note on this clonotype: An end of the junction does not agree with germline; a read error may underlie this. This chain connects TRBV6-1 to TRBJ2-3, with 13 bases identical to TRBD2. There are 14 residues in the CDR3. Per germline, CDR1 MNHNS and CDR2 SASEGT. CDR3 sequence reads: CASGLAGVTYTLYF. Here the CDR3 DNA reads TGTGCCAGCGGACTAGCGGGAGTAACATATACGCTGTATTTT.

As regards this clonotype: One end of the junction does not line up with germline, which may come from a read error. The rearrangement uses TRBV6-2 or TRBV6-3 and TRBJ2-5; the D call may be TRBD1 or TRBD2 (5 bases each). This CDR3 has 13 amino acids. The germline V gene has CDR1 MNHEY and CDR2 SVGEGT. This CDR3 reads CARSLLGQATQYF. CDR3 in DNA: TGTGCCAGAAGTTTACTAGGACAAGCGACCCAGTACTTC.

This clonotype showed up just a few times. A read error may produce the germline difference seen at one junction end. The chain combines TRBV10-3 with TRBJ2-5; the D gene is possibly TRBD2 (7 bases). Germline loops: CDR1 ENHRY, CDR2 SYGVKD. The CDR3 is 14 amino acids. The CDR3 nucleotides are TGTGTCATCGGAGGGGGGGTCCTACAAGAGACCCAGTACTTC. Its translation: CVIGGGVLQETQYF.

The rearrangement joins TRBV11-2 to TRBJ2-6; D ambiguous. Per the germline V gene, CDR1 is SGHAT and CDR2 is FQNNGV. Trimming removed 2 bases from V and 8 bases from J, with 10 bases in between. The CDR3 sequence is 14 residues long. This CDR3 reads CASSLKYWTNVLTF. The CDR3 DNA is TGTGCCAGCAGCTTAAAGTATTGGACCAACGTCCTGACTTTC. Looking up the rest from reference TRBV11-2 and TRBJ2-6 gives the full variable domain: EAGVAQSPRYKIIEKRQSVAFWCNPISGHATLYWYQQILGQGPKLLIQFQNNGVVDDSQLPKDRFSAERLKGVDSTLKIQPAKLEDSAVYLCASSLKYWTNVLTFGAGSRLTVL.

The chain is built from TRBV4-3 and TRBJ2-5; the D gene is possibly TRBD2 (6 bases). The CDR3 has 17 residues. Germline CDR1 is LGHNA and CDR2 is YSLEER. V was cut by 5 bases and J by 5 bases, with 24 bases left in between. The CDR3 sequence: CASSEAASERSGETQYF. CDR3 DNA: TGCGCCAGCAGCGAAGCGGCTAGCGAGAGGTCTGGTGAGACCCAGTACTTC.